The clone carrying this T cell receptor (beta chain) was detected many times. Its antigen is as yet unknown. Some clones are missing from TCRdb's copy, which holds only in-frame ones; the method was immunoSEQ multiplex PCR. This sample has tens of thousands of clones and no singletons, with approximately 4.9% in the ten largest. Germline V CDR1 and CDR2: SGHKS, YYEKEE (reference sequence). Trimming took 1 base from V and 12 from J, leaving 16 bases between them. The CDR3 has 13 residues. On the day of bone marrow donation, the related graft donor provided peripheral blood. This specimen belongs to a study of T cells after posttransplantation cyclophosphamide. Broader study findings: After PTCy, TRB diversity resembled that of CNI/methotrexate controls. Later post-transplant blood repertoires were often dominated by donor CD8+ memory clones. Blood and skin or GI T cell repertoires showed limited TRB overlap.

The TCR comes from a woman aged 50 to 60 in good health and a related stem cell transplant donor. The J gene is TRBJ1-1, the V gene TRBV5-5; possible D gene TRBD1, 5 bases. Sequenced input: PBMCs. CDR3 sequence (DNA): TGTGCCAGCAGCTTGAAGGGTGGGGCGCGGACTTTCTTT. Protein sequence: CASSLKGGARTFF.